This entry lists 21 T cell receptor beta chains sequenced from one sample in a study of post-analysis software for immune sequencing data. The antigens for these receptors are not known. Unique molecular identifiers featured in each of the TCR beta cDNA libraries. TCRdb re-called the PCR reads through MiXCR, storing one row per CDR3 protein. The repertoire has about 820,000 distinct CDR3 sequences, about 50% of them found once; the top ten carry approximately 4.4%. General study findings and limits: Elevated frequency relative to controls characterized 4 or 5 TRBV segments in patients, TRBV5-6, TRBV5-1 and TRBV20-1 among them.

Source material: blood. These receptors originate from a girl aged 10-17 years with multiple sclerosis.

This clonotype was recorded once. V gene TRBV7-9 combines with J gene TRBJ2-1, with 12 bases aligning to TRBD2. V lost 0 bases to trimming and J lost 8 bases; unmatched junction nucleotides: 8. The CDR3 loop spans 17 amino acids. The germline V gene has CDR1 SEHNR and CDR2 FQNEAQ (reference sequence). CDR3 sequence: CASSLAPPSGGAHEQFF. In DNA, the CDR3 is TGTGCCAGCAGCTTAGCCCCCCCTAGCGGGGGGGCCCATGAGCAGTTCTTC.

The V call is TRBV5-1, the J call TRBJ2-1; no definite D call. V gave up 1 base and J gave up 0 bases, with 11 bases separating them. The CDR3 is 16 amino acids. The germline V gene encodes CDR1 SGHRS and CDR2 YFSETQ. The CDR3 loop is CASSLLGGNSYNEQFF. CDR3 DNA: TGCGCCAGCAGCTTGTTGGGCGGCAACTCCTACAATGAGCAGTTCTTC. The entire variable domain, with the rest obtained from reference TRBV5-1 and TRBJ2-1, is as follows: KAGVTQTPRYLIKTRGQQVTLSCSPISGHRSVSWYQQTPGQGLQFLFEYFSETQRNKGNFPGRFSGRQFSNSRSEMNVSTLELGDSALYLCASSLLGGNSYNEQFFGPGTRLTVL.

V and J are TRBV20-1 and TRBJ2-5; possibly TRBD1 for D (5 bases). The CDR3 has 15 residues. Between the trimmed V and J ends, which lost 4 bases and 0 bases, there was a span of 15 bases. Per germline, CDR1 DFQATT and CDR2 SNEGSKA (reference sequence). The CDR3 DNA is TGCAGTGCTAACCCCTTCAAGACAGACCAAGAGACCCAGTACTTC. Translated: CSANPFKTDQETQYF.

With respect to this clonotype: A junction boundary mismatches the germline segment, possibly from a read error. CDR3: CASSLEVGAVGSTNF. The CDR3 nucleotides read TGCGCCAGCAGCTTGGAAGTCGGAGCGGTGGGCTCGACCAACTTC. The chain recombines TRBV5-1 with TRBJ2-1; possible D gene TRBD2, 5 bases. CDR1 SGHRS and CDR2 YFSETQ come from the germline V gene. There are 15 residues in the CDR3.

V gene TRBV9 combines with J gene TRBJ2-1; 11 nucleotides agree with TRBD2. V lost 3 bases and J lost 0; bases outside the gene matches: 17. Germline-derived CDR1 and CDR2 are SGDLS and YYNGEE. The CDR3 has 21 amino acids. The CDR3 region has the DNA TGTGCCAGCAGCGGGGGTGGGACTAGCGGCAATTCACGTAGCTCCTACAATGAGCAGTTCTTC. Its translation is CASSGGGTSGNSRSSYNEQFF.

The chain joins TRBV5-1 to TRBJ1-1; D is undetermined. CDR3 length equals 15 residues. Germline V gives CDR1 SGHRS, CDR2 YFSETQ. V was pared by 0 bases and J by 3 bases, with 12 bases between. The CDR3 nucleotides read TGCGCCAGCAGCTTGGGATACCGGGCGGACACTGAAGCTTTCTTT. Amino acid sequence: CASSLGYRADTEAFF.

This clonotype was counted between two and nine times. This rearrangement joins TRBV29-1 to TRBJ2-1; 7 positions agree with TRBD2. Germline CDR1 reads SQVTM; CDR2 reads ANQGSEA. The CDR3 runs to 13 residues. J gave up 10 bases and V 3 bases, and 9 bases lay outside the gene matches. CDR3 region: CSVDRRETWEQFF. In nucleotides, the CDR3 is TGCAGCGTTGATCGGCGGGAGACATGGGAGCAGTTCTTC.

V gene TRBV3-1 combines with J gene TRBJ2-3; 14 nucleotides line up with TRBD2. The junction had 10 bases not matched to a gene; V was cut back by 4 bases and J by 4 bases. This CDR3 has 18 amino acids. Germline V gene lookup returns CDR1 LGHDT and CDR2 YNNKEL (reference sequence). CDR3 sequence (DNA): TGTGCCAGCAGCCGTCGTGTCGGACTAGCGGGGGGCCCAGATACGCAGTATTTT. Amino acid sequence: CASSRRVGLAGGPDTQYF.

The chain has TRBV24-1 and TRBJ2-3; D is undetermined. The V gene lost 1 base and the J gene lost 6 bases, with 7 bases spanning the gap. The CDR3 totals 13 residues. Germline V gives CDR1 KGHDR, CDR2 SFDVKD. CDR3 DNA sequence: TGTGCCACCAGTGATTTTTGGACCGATACGCAGTATTTT. It encodes CATSDFWTDTQYF.

The sample holds one count of this clonotype. The V call is TRBV21-1, the J call TRBJ2-3. TRBV21-1 constitutes a pseudogene. There are 16 residues in the CDR3. The CDR3 nucleotides are TGTGCCAGCAGCAACCCTAACAGGCTAGCAACAGATACGCAGTATTTT. Protein product: CASSNPNRLATDTQYF.

The rearrangement joins TRBV20-1 to TRBJ2-7; 9 nucleotides match TRBD1. The length of the CDR3 is 16 residues. Germline values: CDR1 DFQATT, CDR2 SNEGSKA (reference sequence). Trimming removed 6 bases from V and 3 bases from J; junction bases left unmatched: 15. CDR3 bases: TGCAGTGCCGAGTCCCGGGACAGGGCCCACGGCTACGAGCAGTACTTC. Translated: CSAESRDRAHGYEQYF.

This clonotype has a handful of counts. The chain recombines TRBV15 with TRBJ2-5; 10 nucleotides align to TRBD1. CDR1 is LNHNV, CDR2 YYDKDF, per germline (reference sequence). CDR3 length equals 17 residues. V lost 0 bases to trimming and J lost 4 bases; unmatched junction nucleotides: 8. The CDR3 region has the DNA TGTGCCACCAGCAGAGATGATGGGACAGGGGAAAGAGAGACCCAGTACTTC. It yields the protein CATSRDDGTGERETQYF.

The genes are TRBV2 and TRBJ1-5; 8 nucleotides line up with TRBD1. The CDR3 totals 15 residues. Germline V gene lookup returns CDR1 SNHLY and CDR2 FYNNEI. V lost 4 bases and J lost 5; bases outside the gene matches: 7. This CDR3 reads CASSARTGFDQPQHF. CDR3 DNA: TGTGCCAGCAGTGCAAGGACAGGGTTCGATCAGCCCCAGCATTTT.

V usage is TRBV7-9 and J usage is TRBJ2-7; the D is unclear. V lost 7 bases and J lost 2, with 12 bases in between. The germline CDR1 and CDR2 sequences are SEHNR and FQNEAQ (reference sequence). CDR3 size: 13 residues. The CDR3 protein is CASTPLQAYEQYF. DNA of the CDR3: TGTGCCAGCACGCCGCTCCAGGCCTACGAGCAGTACTTC.

This chain joins TRBV10-3 and TRBJ2-7; 9 bases line up with TRBD1. V lost 8 bases to trimming and J lost 1 base; unmatched junction nucleotides: 6. The CDR3 runs 14 residues. Germline V CDR1 and CDR2: ENHRY, SYGVKD. Here the CDR3 DNA reads TGTGCCATCCTAGGGGACAGGGAGTCCTACGAGCAGTACTTC. Translated, it gives CAILGDRESYEQYF.

V gene TRBV2 combines with J gene TRBJ2-1; 10 bases agree with TRBD2. The trim removed 4 bases at V and 9 bases at J, leaving 6 bases unmatched. The CDR3 covers 14 residues. Germline loops: CDR1 SNHLY, CDR2 FYNNEI. The CDR3 DNA sequence: TGTGCCAGCAGTGTGGCTAGCGGGAGTGTTGAGCAGTTCTTC. It codes for CASSVASGSVEQFF. The variable domain in full, with the rest retrieved from reference TRBV2 and TRBJ2-1, is EPEVTQTPSHQVTQMGQEVILRCVPISNHLYFYWYRQILGQKVEFLVSFYNNEISEKSEIFDDQFSVERPDGSNFTLKIRSTKLEDSAMYFCASSVASGSVEQFFGPGTRLTVL.

This clonotype was seen a few times. The J gene is TRBJ2-2, the V gene TRBV12-3 or TRBV12-4; D call uncertain. This CDR3 region has 13 residues. V dropped 4 bases and J dropped 7 bases, with 10 bases sitting between them. The CDR3 DNA sequence: TGTGCCAGCAGTTGGCAGACGGGCGGGGAGCTGTTTTTT. As protein: CASSWQTGGELFF.

The V call is TRBV6-5, the J call TRBJ2-7; the D gene could be TRBD1 or TRBD2 (5 bases each). Germline V gene sequence: CDR1 MNHEY, CDR2 SVGAGI. V lost 10 bases and J 0 bases, leaving 16 bases between the germline ends. The CDR3 is 14 residues long. For the CDR3, the DNA is TGTGCCACCCACCGGGGACGTAACTCCTACGAGCAGTACTTC. Translated: CATHRGRNSYEQYF.

This sequence joins TRBV25-1 and TRBJ1-1; TRBD1 might be the D (6 bases). V gave up 8 bases and J gave up 4 bases, with 17 bases separating them. CDR3 length: 14 amino acids. CDR1 is MGHDK and CDR2 is SYGVNS in the germline V gene. The CDR3 region is CASHPGGRCTEAFF. The CDR3 region has the DNA TGTGCCAGCCATCCTGGGGGGCGTTGCACTGAAGCTTTCTTT.

This chain connects TRBV5-1 to TRBJ2-3; 7 bases match TRBD1. V lost 2 bases to trimming and J lost 4 bases; unmatched junction nucleotides: 4. Germline V gene sequence: CDR1 SGHRS, CDR2 YFSETQ. The CDR3 is made up of 14 amino acids. In nucleotides, the CDR3 is TGCGCCAGCAGCTTCAGGGGGAGCGCAGATACGCAGTATTTT. Its translation is CASSFRGSADTQYF.

This clonotype was recorded a few times. The rearrangement links TRBV6-6 to TRBJ2-7; D possibly corresponds to TRBD1 (5 bases). The CDR3 is 14 amino acids. Looked up from germline, CDR1 is MNHNY and CDR2 is SVGAGI (reference sequence). Trimming cost V 7 bases and J 0 bases, with 13 bases left between them. CDR3 amino acids: CASTQQVPSYEQYF. CDR3 bases: TGTGCCAGCACGCAACAGGTCCCCTCCTACGAGCAGTACTTC.